This entry lists 29 T cell receptor beta chains sequenced from one sample in a study of blood T cell repertoires in COVID-19. Here immunoSEQ multiplex PCR was the method, and the copy in TCRdb shows in-frame clones only, minus some. This sample has about 98,000 clones, with 82% found just once. The material sequenced was peripheral blood. The receptors were sampled from a man aged 65-85 years with active or convalescent COVID-19.

The chain uses TRBV5-1 and TRBJ2-2; no firm D call. The CDR3 sequence is 15 residues long. The germline V and J ends were trimmed by 6 bases and 0 bases, with 12 bases remaining between them. Per the germline V gene, CDR1 is SGHRS and CDR2 is YFSETQ. In DNA form, the CDR3 reads TGCGCCAGCACAGTGGGCCAAACGAACACCGGGGAGCTGTTTTTT. Its translation is CASTVGQTNTGELFF.

The chain links TRBV5-1 to TRBJ1-6; D is unresolved. CDR1 and CDR2 from the germline V gene are SGHRS and YFSETQ. The CDR3 is 14 amino acids. V was pared by 0 bases and J by 17 bases, with 18 bases between. The CDR3 sequence: CASSLVDGVGGVHF. The DNA of the CDR3 is TGCGCCAGCAGCTTGGTTGACGGGGTAGGTGGGGTCCACTTT.

V usage is TRBV23-1 and J usage is TRBJ2-7, with TRBD1 matching over 7 bases. TRBV23-1 belongs to the ORF category, with a function that is uncertain. Germline trimming cut 0 bases from V and 3 bases from J; bases unmatched to any gene: 11. This CDR3 comprises 17 residues. CDR3 DNA: TGCGCCAGCAGTCAATCCCCGGGACAGAATCAAAACTACGAGCAGTACTTC. This sequence encodes CASSQSPGQNQNYEQYF.

Only a few counts were recorded for this clone. This chain uses TRBV6-6 with TRBJ2-7; a possible D gene is TRBD2 (6 bases). The germline V gene has CDR1 MNHNY and CDR2 SVGAGI (reference sequence). The V end was cut by 2 bases, the J end by 0 bases, with 8 bases between. The CDR3 consists of 14 residues. The CDR3 protein is CASSYGRNSYEQYF. The DNA for the CDR3 is TGTGCCAGCAGTTACGGGAGGAACTCCTACGAGCAGTACTTC.

The count of this clone is one. This sequence joins TRBV29-1 and TRBJ2-3, with 7 bases fitting TRBD2. This CDR3 comprises 13 residues. J was trimmed by 2 bases and V by 4 bases; bases with no gene match: 3. Germline lookup yields CDR1 SQVTM and CDR2 ANQGSEA. The CDR3 DNA follows: TGCAGCGTTGGCGGGGGACCCACAGATACGCAGTATTTT. This codes for CSVGGGPTDTQYF.

This chain uses TRBV9 with TRBJ2-3; 7 bases line up with TRBD1. The V segment lost 0 bases and the J segment 0 bases; nucleotides outside the gene matches: 10. The length of the CDR3 is 18 residues. Germline V gene data show CDR1 as SGDLS and CDR2 as YYNGEE. CDR3 amino acids: CASSVATGQIYSTDTQYF. For the CDR3, the DNA is TGTGCCAGCAGCGTAGCTACGGGACAGATATATAGCACAGATACGCAGTATTTT.

The chain has TRBV4-3 and TRBJ2-4; 11 nucleotides match TRBD2. Germline V lookup: CDR1 LGHNA, CDR2 YSLEER. Trimming removed 1 base from V and 15 bases from J; junction bases left unmatched: 5. This CDR3 is 13 amino acids long. The CDR3 DNA is TGCGCCAGCAGCCAAGGACTAGCGGGGTACCCGTACTTC. This translates into CASSQGLAGYPYF.

This sequence joins TRBV2 and TRBJ1-4; no clear D gene. CDR1 is SNHLY and CDR2 is FYNNEI in the germline V gene. The CDR3 runs to 14 residues. The ends were cut back, 2 bases at V and 5 bases at J, with 9 bases in the middle. CDR3 sequence (DNA): TGTGCCAGCAGTGAAAACAGCCAAAATGAAAAACTGTTTTTT. Amino acids: CASSENSQNEKLFF. Full variable domain (rest looked up from reference TRBV2 and TRBJ1-4): EPEVTQTPSHQVTQMGQEVILRCVPISNHLYFYWYRQILGQKVEFLVSFYNNEISEKSEIFDDQFSVERPDGSNFTLKIRSTKLEDSAMYFCASSENSQNEKLFFGSGTQLSVL.

This clone came up a few times. Here the CDR3 reads CASSQSTASNEQFF. The CDR3 DNA reads TGCGCCAGCAGCCAGTCGACTGCTTCGAATGAGCAGTTCTTC. This chain uses TRBV5-1 with TRBJ2-1; D is ambiguous. The CDR3 consists of 14 residues. Deletions cut 4 bases from V and 7 bases from J, with 15 bases between. Looked up from germline, CDR1 is SGHRS and CDR2 is YFSETQ.

The chain joins TRBV6-5 to TRBJ2-3; TRBD2 aligns across 10 bases. The CDR3 spans 14 residues. Germline CDR1 reads MNHEY; CDR2 reads SVGAGI. J gave up 7 bases and V 6 bases, and 7 bases lay outside the gene matches. Here the CDR3 DNA reads TGTGCCAGCAGGAAAGCGGGGGGGCCTCATACGCAGTATTTT. This codes for CASRKAGGPHTQYF.

This chain joins TRBV7-9 and TRBJ2-7; 8 bases map to TRBD2. The CDR3 length is 16 residues. Per the germline V gene, CDR1 is SEHNR and CDR2 is FQNEAQ (reference sequence). V was pared by 5 bases and J by 4 bases, with 13 bases of the junction left unmatched. The CDR3: CASSRRGDFYSYEQYF. The CDR3 DNA reads TGTGCCAGCAGCAGGCGGGGGGACTTTTACTCTTACGAGCAGTACTTC.

This clone came up once. The chain links TRBV2 to TRBJ2-1, with TRBD2 as a possible D gene (5 bases). This CDR3 spans 13 amino acids. Germline-derived CDR1 and CDR2 are SNHLY and FYNNEI. V lost 6 bases, J lost 4 bases, and 10 bases lay in between. CDR3 amino acids: CASSGEGYNEQFF. CDR3 nucleotides: TGTGCCAGCAGCGGAGAGGGTTACAATGAGCAGTTCTTC.

The chain links TRBV4-3 to TRBJ2-2; no firm D call. Trimming pared 0 bases from V and 2 bases from J, leaving 4 bases between. Germline-derived CDR1 and CDR2 are LGHNA and YSLEER. The CDR3 is 14 residues long. The CDR3 DNA sequence: TGCGCCAGCAGCCAAGAGCTAAACACCGGGGAGCTGTTTTTT. Its protein product is CASSQELNTGELFF.

The genes are TRBV5-4 and TRBJ2-5; 10 nucleotides match TRBD1. Trimming cost V 2 bases and J 1 base; bases outside gene matches: 2. The CDR3 totals 15 residues. Per germline, CDR1 SGHNT and CDR2 YYREEE (reference sequence). CDR3 region: CASSLRTGGQETQYF. CDR3 bases: TGTGCCAGCAGCTTAAGGACAGGGGGCCAAGAGACCCAGTACTTC.

This chain joins TRBV11-2 and TRBJ2-5, with 12 bases fitting TRBD1. Germline values: CDR1 SGHAT, CDR2 FQNNGV. CDR3 length: 13 residues. The junction had 3 bases not matched to a gene; V was cut back by 5 bases and J by 8 bases. CDR3 in amino acids: CASSPGTGGTQYF. CDR3 sequence (DNA): TGTGCCAGCAGCCCCGGGACAGGGGGCACCCAGTACTTC.

The V gene is TRBV27, the J gene TRBJ2-7; 8 bases agree with TRBD1. Germline V gene lookup returns CDR1 MNHEY and CDR2 SMNVEV (reference sequence). V shed 5 bases, J shed 5 bases, and the junction held 8 bases outside the gene matches. The CDR3 totals 14 residues. This CDR3 is CASSVYRGSHEQYF. The CDR3, as DNA: TGTGCCAGCAGTGTTTACAGGGGGTCCCACGAGCAGTACTTC.

The CDR3, as DNA: TGTGCCAGCAGCCAACAGGTCACCGGGGAGCTGTTTTTT. It encodes CASSQQVTGELFF. This chain links TRBV4-2 with TRBJ2-2; D remains unclear. V lost 2 bases and J lost 4, with 5 bases in between. Germline assignment: CDR1 LGHNA and CDR2 YNFKEQ. The CDR3 totals 13 residues.

This chain uses TRBV6-5 with TRBJ1-6; 7 bases are shared with TRBD1. J lost 7 bases, V lost 0 bases, and 3 bases had no gene match. Germline CDR1 is MNHEY and CDR2 is SVGAGI. The CDR3 has 15 residues. The CDR3 loop is CASSYSRDSNSPLHF. CDR3 nucleotide sequence: TGTGCCAGCAGTTACTCCCGGGACAGCAATTCACCCCTCCACTTT.

This chain links TRBV6-5 with TRBJ2-5, with D perhaps matching TRBD1 (5 bases). The germline V gene encodes CDR1 MNHEY and CDR2 SVGAGI. CDR3 length: 12 residues. The ends were cut back, 6 bases at V and 5 bases at J, with 10 bases in the middle. CDR3 DNA: TGTGCCAGCAGAGGGGCCGGGGAGACCCAGTACTTC. It yields the protein CASRGAGETQYF.

The V gene is TRBV11-2, the J gene TRBJ1-1; no clear D gene. Trimming pared 3 bases from V and 8 bases from J, leaving 10 bases between. Germline V gene sequence: CDR1 SGHAT, CDR2 FQNNGV. The CDR3 consists of 12 residues. The CDR3 coding sequence is TGTGCCAGCAGCTTTGGCGGAACCGAAGCTTTCTTT. It is translated as CASSFGGTEAFF.

The gene calls are TRBV3-1 (or the pseudogene TRBV3-2) and TRBJ1-3, with D uncertain. Per the germline V gene, CDR1 is LGHDT and CDR2 is YNNKEL (reference sequence). With 2 bases removed from V and 0 bases from J, the gap between germline ends came to 20 bases. The CDR3 is 19 amino acids. The CDR3 nucleotides read TGTGCCAGCAGCCAACATGCGGCTTCCCAGCGAGGCTCTGGAAACACCATATATTTT. This encodes CASSQHAASQRGSGNTIYF.

The rearrangement uses TRBV29-1 and TRBJ2-1; possibly TRBD1 for D (7 bases). CDR1 and CDR2 from the germline V gene are SQVTM and ANQGSEA. The CDR3 runs 14 residues. The V end lost 7 bases, the J end lost 7 bases, and 20 bases lay between the germline ends. This CDR3 reads CSGNAAGGGNEQFF. DNA of the CDR3: TGCAGCGGGAACGCGGCAGGGGGAGGTAATGAGCAGTTCTTC.

This chain joins TRBV6-5 and TRBJ1-2; 8 bases agree with TRBD1. V dropped 5 bases and J dropped 4; count of bases not matched to a gene: 3. This CDR3 has 13 amino acids. Germline CDR1 is MNHEY and CDR2 is SVGAGI. As DNA, the CDR3 is TGTGCCAGCAGTCACAGGGGGACCTATGGCTACACCTTC. Amino acid sequence: CASSHRGTYGYTF.

The chain combines TRBV4-3 with TRBJ2-7; 7 nucleotides align to TRBD1. The CDR3 runs to 14 residues. In germline, CDR1 is LGHNA, CDR2 YSLEER. The trim removed 3 bases at V and 5 bases at J, leaving 7 bases unmatched. CDR3 sequence: CASSQTTGFDEQYF. For the CDR3, the DNA is TGCGCCAGCAGCCAGACGACAGGGTTCGACGAGCAGTACTTC.

V gene TRBV10-3 combines with J gene TRBJ2-5, with 8 bases matching TRBD1. J was trimmed by 7 bases and V by 8 bases; bases with no gene match: 9. The CDR3 runs to 13 residues. Germline V CDR1 and CDR2: ENHRY, SYGVKD. The CDR3 is CAIASGQAGTQYF. The CDR3 DNA reads as TGTGCCATCGCCTCGGGACAGGCGGGGACCCAGTACTTC.

The chain carries TRBV5-1 and TRBJ2-5; D is undetermined. Trimming stripped 4 bases from V and 4 bases from J, with 11 bases between. This CDR3 has 13 residues. CDR1 SGHRS and CDR2 YFSETQ come from the germline V gene. DNA of the CDR3: TGCGCCAGCAGCCCCTGGCGAGGAGAGACCCAGTACTTC. It specifies CASSPWRGETQYF.

The CDR3 DNA sequence: TGTGCCAGCAGCTTGCTCGGGACAGGGTCTCGGTATGGCTACACCTTC. Translation: CASSLLGTGSRYGYTF. The rearrangement links TRBV5-8 to TRBJ1-2; 9 nucleotides match TRBD1. The germline CDR1 and CDR2 sequences are SGHTS and YDEGEE. J gave up 5 bases and V 1 base, and 9 bases lay outside the gene matches. The CDR3 covers 16 residues.

The chain is built from TRBV7-5 and TRBJ2-1; the table's D gene call, TRBD1, was not cross checked with the DNA. TRBV7-5 is tagged as a pseudogene. The CDR3 loop spans 16 amino acids. CDR3 sequence (DNA): TGTGCCAGAAGCCCTACGACCGGACAGGGTTGCAATGAGCAGTTCTTC. Amino acids: CARSPTTGQGCNEQFF.

This chain links TRBV5-1 with TRBJ2-6, with D unclear. V lost 0 bases, J lost 0 bases, and 10 bases lay in between. The CDR3 sequence is 17 residues long. CDR1 is SGHRS and CDR2 is YFSETQ in the germline V gene. The CDR3 DNA reads TGCGCCAGCAGCTTGGCGGCGGTTGTCTCTGGGGCCAACGTCCTGACTTTC. This sequence encodes CASSLAAVVSGANVLTF.